The 17 T cell receptor beta chains presented below share a single source sample, sequenced in a study of cytomegalovirus exposure and HLA in healthy donors. PCR was performed using 60 Vbeta and 13 Jbeta primers. Here immunoSEQ multiplex PCR was the method, and the copy in TCRdb shows in-frame clones only, minus some. The sample has more than 150,000 clones, 70% to 85% seen once. The sequenced sample was PBMCs. The receptors were gathered from a man younger than 35 in good health and CMV-seronegative.

The V call is TRBV15, the J call TRBJ1-4; 8 bases are shared with TRBD1. There are 14 residues in the CDR3. The ends lost 6 bases at V and 8 bases at J; junction bases unmatched: 8. Germline V gene sequence: CDR1 LNHNV, CDR2 YYDKDF (reference sequence). In nucleotides, the CDR3 is TGTGCCACCAGTCCGACAGGGGTGGAGGAAAAACTGTTTTTT. It translates to CATSPTGVEEKLFF.

This chain uses TRBV5-1 with TRBJ2-7; 7 nucleotides match TRBD1. Germline-derived CDR1 and CDR2 are SGHRS and YFSETQ. The CDR3 is made up of 15 amino acids. J lost 4 bases, V lost 2 bases, and 9 bases had no gene match. Here the CDR3 DNA reads TGCGCCAGCAGCTTTAGCCCTCAGGGGGAGTACGAGCAGTACTTC. This gives the protein CASSFSPQGEYEQYF.

This chain uses TRBV7-2 with TRBJ2-2; D is undetermined. This CDR3 has 14 amino acids. Trimming took off 2 bases at V and 6 bases at J, with 10 bases between the two ends. Germline values: CDR1 SGHTA, CDR2 FQGNSA. CDR3 sequence reads: CASSLFLGAGELFF. The CDR3 nucleotides read TGTGCCAGCAGCTTATTTCTAGGCGCCGGGGAGCTGTTTTTT.

This clone turned up a few times. The V and J genes are TRBV5-1 and TRBJ1-1; D ambiguous. The CDR3 length is 14 residues. Germline-derived CDR1 and CDR2 are SGHRS and YFSETQ. Deletions cut 0 bases from V and 0 bases from J, with 6 bases between. The CDR3 DNA reads as TGCGCCAGCAGCTTGGTTGACATGAACACTGAAGCTTTCTTT. Its protein product is CASSLVDMNTEAFF.

V gene TRBV5-1 combines with J gene TRBJ2-3; 8 bases map to TRBD1. The CDR3 covers 14 residues. V shed 0 bases, J shed 4 bases, and the junction held 1 base outside the gene matches. Germline values: CDR1 SGHRS, CDR2 YFSETQ. CDR3 DNA sequence: TGCGCCAGCAGCTTGGGCAGGGGGCCAGATACGCAGTATTTT. Amino acids: CASSLGRGPDTQYF.

The chain recombines TRBV7-2 with TRBJ1-2; 10 positions agree with TRBD1. The CDR3 is 15 residues long. The germline CDR1 and CDR2 sequences are SGHTA and FQGNSA. The V and J ends lost 4 bases and 7 bases, in that order; junction bases with no gene match: 9. CDR3 DNA: TGTGCCAGCAGCTCTGGGACAGGGGTAAAGGGTGGCTACACCTTC. Translating gives CASSSGTGVKGGYTF. Combining the CDR3 with reference TRBV7-2 and TRBJ1-2 gives the whole variable domain GAGVSQSPSNKVTEKGKDVELRCDPISGHTALYWYRQSLGQGLEFLIYFQGNSAPDKSGLPSDRFSAERTGGSVSTLTIQRTQQEDSAVYLCASSSGTGVKGGYTFGSGTRLTVV.

The genes are TRBV2 and TRBJ1-2; possible D gene TRBD1, 5 bases. V was shortened by 7 bases and J by 4 bases, with 13 bases between the two germline ends. CDR1 SNHLY and CDR2 FYNNEI come from the germline V gene. The CDR3 is 13 residues long. DNA for the CDR3: TGTGCCAGCATCCTGGACACGGGCTATGGCTACACCTTC. Protein sequence: CASILDTGYGYTF. Supplemented by reference TRBV2 and TRBJ1-2, the full variable domain reads EPEVTQTPSHQVTQMGQEVILRCVPISNHLYFYWYRQILGQKVEFLVSFYNNEISEKSEIFDDQFSVERPDGSNFTLKIRSTKLEDSAMYFCASILDTGYGYTFGSGTRLTVV.

The rearrangement joins TRBV10-3 to TRBJ2-7; 10 bases line up with TRBD1. The V segment lost 4 bases and the J segment 1 base; nucleotides outside the gene matches: 4. Germline V lookup: CDR1 ENHRY, CDR2 SYGVKD. The CDR3 loop spans 15 amino acids. CDR3 nucleotide sequence: TGTGCCATCAGTGGCCGGGACAGGGGTTCCTACGAGCAGTACTTC. Its translation is CAISGRDRGSYEQYF.

The gene calls are TRBV9 and TRBJ2-3; 9 nucleotides align to TRBD1. V shed 0 bases, J shed 5 bases, and the junction held 16 bases outside the gene matches. CDR3 size: 19 residues. Germline assignment: CDR1 SGDLS and CDR2 YYNGEE. The CDR3 DNA is TGTGCCAGCAGCGTAGAGGGGGGGACAGGGTCTTCCCGCGGAGATACGCAGTATTTT. This sequence encodes CASSVEGGTGSSRGDTQYF.

The sample holds a few counts of this clone. The chain uses TRBV7-9 and TRBJ2-1; D perhaps matches TRBD1 (5 bases). Trimming shortened V by 4 bases and J by 10 bases, and 14 bases separated the two germline ends. The CDR3 length is 13 residues. Germline V gene sequence: CDR1 SEHNR, CDR2 FQNEAQ (reference sequence). CDR3 in amino acids: CASSWGPVTEQFF. In nucleotides, the CDR3 is TGTGCCAGCAGCTGGGGCCCCGTCACGGAGCAGTTCTTC.

This clone was counted a few times. The chain couples TRBV27 to TRBJ2-7; 7 bases align to TRBD2. After removal of 2 bases from V and 4 bases from J, the junction contained 5 bases not matched to a gene. CDR3 length: 14 residues. Per germline, CDR1 MNHEY and CDR2 SMNVEV (reference sequence). CDR3: CASSLGRDLYEQYF. For the CDR3, the DNA is TGTGCCAGCAGTTTAGGGAGGGACTTATACGAGCAGTACTTC.

This clone was seen once. J is TRBJ1-5 and V is TRBV10-1; 8 positions agree with TRBD1. There are 14 residues in the CDR3. CDR1 and CDR2 (germline): WNHNN, SYGVQD (reference sequence). The ends lost 9 bases at V and 4 bases at J; junction bases unmatched: 8. This chain's CDR3 is CASINRGSNQPQHF. The DNA of the CDR3 is TGCGCCAGTATCAACAGGGGGTCTAATCAGCCCCAGCATTTT.

The chain links TRBV6-5 to TRBJ2-2; 8 bases line up with TRBD2. Germline V gene sequence: CDR1 MNHEY, CDR2 SVGAGI. CDR3 length equals 15 residues. The V segment lost 6 bases and the J segment 0 bases; nucleotides outside the gene matches: 3. The CDR3 is CASRRGDANTGELFF. DNA for the CDR3: TGTGCCAGCAGGCGGGGGGACGCGAACACCGGGGAGCTGTTTTTT.

The CDR3 DNA follows: TGTGCCAGCAGCTTAGAAACAGGGGAGGGCTACACCTTC. Amino acids: CASSLETGEGYTF. This chain joins TRBV7-9 and TRBJ1-2; 7 nucleotides agree with TRBD1. Germline assignment: CDR1 SEHNR and CDR2 FQNEAQ (reference sequence). CDR3 length equals 13 residues. V shed 1 base and J 8 bases; nucleotides not matched to a gene: 4.

The chain joins TRBV7-8 to TRBJ2-7; D is uncertain. The CDR3 consists of 15 residues. Between the trimmed V and J ends, which lost 2 bases and 1 base, there was a span of 12 bases. Germline V gene lookup returns CDR1 SGHVS and CDR2 FQNEAQ. This CDR3 is CASSLMGTASYEQYF. Here the CDR3 DNA reads TGTGCCAGCAGCTTAATGGGCACCGCATCCTACGAGCAGTACTTC.

This clone came up a few times. J is TRBJ2-1 and V is TRBV9; TRBD2 aligns across 14 bases. This CDR3 is built from 17 residues. CDR1 is SGDLS and CDR2 is YYNGEE in the germline V gene. V was pared by 3 bases and J by 9 bases, with 11 bases of the junction left unmatched. This CDR3 reads CASSAQTSGRARGEQFF. The CDR3, as DNA: TGTGCCAGCAGCGCGCAGACTAGCGGGAGGGCCCGTGGTGAGCAGTTCTTC.

As concerns this clone: As the CDR3 is not closed by the conserved phenylalanine or tryptophan, this likely results from a read error. The chain links TRBV5-1 to TRBJ1-2, with 7 bases identical to TRBD1. Trimming at V came to 5 bases and at J to 5 bases, leaving 15 bases not matched to a gene. In germline, CDR1 is SGHRS, CDR2 YFSETQ. The CDR3 loop spans 16 amino acids. The CDR3 protein is CASRPAPGQSGYGYTL. In DNA form, the CDR3 reads TGCGCCAGCAGACCCGCCCCGGGACAGTCAGGGTATGGCTACACCCTC.